The rows below give T cell receptor beta chains drawn from one sample of a study of lymphopenia after photon versus proton radiotherapy. Sequenced by immunoSEQ multiplex PCR; TCRdb stores in-frame clones only, minus some. The table shows about 160,000 clones, with about 85% occurring only once. Sample: peripheral blood, taken from a patient treated with photon-based radiotherapy. These receptors came from a man aged 45-65 years with gastric cancer. Both conserved end residues are part of each CDR3. D genes are given only for firm matches. Clone size is stated in some rows and not others, as once, few, many or a class when expanded.

clone size,V gene,J gene,D gene,CDR3 protein,CDR3 DNA
NA,TRBV5-6,TRBJ2-3,NA,CASSLTGSKGDTQYF,TGTGCCAGCAGCTTGACCGGGTCAAAGGGGGATACGCAGTATTTT
NA,TRBV11-2,TRBJ1-2,NA,CASSSRDTAYGYTF,TGTGCCAGCAGCTCCCGGGACACGGCCTATGGCTACACCTTC
NA,TRBV10-2,TRBJ1-3,NA,CASSDPGSFISGNTIYF,TGCGCCAGCAGTGACCCAGGAAGCTTCATCTCTGGAAACACCATATATTTT
NA,TRBV27,TRBJ2-6,NA,CASSFMAGGANVLTF,TGTGCCAGCAGTTTTATGGCGGGTGGGGCCAACGTCCTGACTTTC
NA,TRBV28,TRBJ2-7,TRBD2,CASSYTSGSSYEQYF,TGTGCCAGCAGCTACACTAGCGGTAGCTCCTACGAGCAGTACTTC
NA,TRBV10-1,TRBJ1-1,NA,CASSEFSGTGVAFF,TGCGCCAGCAGTGAGTTCTCGGGAACGGGGGTAGCTTTCTTT
NA,TRBV18,TRBJ1-2,NA,CASSPPEANYGYTF,TGTGCCAGCTCACCACCCGAAGCTAACTATGGCTACACCTTC
NA,TRBV6-6,TRBJ2-3,NA,CASRGGGTTDTQYF,TGTGCCAGCAGGGGGGGTGGTACCACAGATACGCAGTATTTT
NA,TRBV19,TRBJ2-7,NA,CASSMGQSSSYEQYF,TGTGCCAGTAGTATGGGGCAGTCCTCATCCTACGAGCAGTACTTC
NA,TRBV6-1,TRBJ1-1,NA,CASSEMKGGTEAFF,TGTGCCAGCAGTGAAATGAAGGGTGGCACTGAAGCTTTCTTT
NA,TRBV30,TRBJ1-1,NA,CACRGVEGEAFF,TGTGCCTGCCGGGGGGTCGAGGGTGAAGCTTTCTTT
NA,TRBV9,TRBJ2-5,NA,CASSVVGGLETQYF,TGTGCCAGCAGCGTAGTGGGGGGACTAGAGACCCAGTACTTC
once,TRBV6-4,TRBJ1-5,NA,CASSDGFSNQPQHF,TGTGCCAGCAGTGACGGGTTTAGCAATCAGCCCCAGCATTTT
NA,TRBV5-1,TRBJ2-3,NA,CASSLGDSDTQYF,TGCGCCAGCAGCTTGGGGGACTCAGATACGCAGTATTTT
once,TRBV7-9,TRBJ2-1,NA,CASSSLAWGSHNEQFF,TGTGCCAGCAGCTCTCTAGCGTGGGGGTCCCACAATGAGCAGTTCTTC
NA,TRBV12-5,TRBJ2-7,TRBD2,CASAPPRLAGDEQYF,TGTGCTAGTGCTCCCCCCCGACTAGCGGGAGACGAGCAGTACTTC
once,TRBV7-2,TRBJ2-7,TRBD1,CASSFGGQGAYEQYF,TGTGCCAGCAGCTTCGGCGGGCAGGGGGCGTACGAGCAGTACTTC
NA,TRBV9,TRBJ2-3,TRBD2,CASSVGSSGKDTQYF,TGTGCCAGCAGCGTAGGGTCTAGCGGGAAAGATACGCAGTATTTT
NA,TRBV7-3,TRBJ2-3,NA,CASSSDGASTDTQYF,TGTGCCAGCAGCTCGGACGGAGCGAGCACAGATACGCAGTATTTT
NA,TRBV30,TRBJ1-1,NA,CAWSPRRGSTEAFF,TGTGCCTGGAGCCCACGCCGGGGGAGCACTGAAGCTTTCTTT
NA,TRBV4-3,TRBJ2-1,NA,CASSLWGRKGNNEQFF,TGCGCCAGCAGCCTTTGGGGTCGTAAGGGAAACAATGAGCAGTTCTTC
NA,TRBV6-1,TRBJ1-2,NA,CASGPRQGPNYGYTF,TGTGCCAGCGGACCCAGGCAGGGGCCTAACTATGGCTACACCTTC